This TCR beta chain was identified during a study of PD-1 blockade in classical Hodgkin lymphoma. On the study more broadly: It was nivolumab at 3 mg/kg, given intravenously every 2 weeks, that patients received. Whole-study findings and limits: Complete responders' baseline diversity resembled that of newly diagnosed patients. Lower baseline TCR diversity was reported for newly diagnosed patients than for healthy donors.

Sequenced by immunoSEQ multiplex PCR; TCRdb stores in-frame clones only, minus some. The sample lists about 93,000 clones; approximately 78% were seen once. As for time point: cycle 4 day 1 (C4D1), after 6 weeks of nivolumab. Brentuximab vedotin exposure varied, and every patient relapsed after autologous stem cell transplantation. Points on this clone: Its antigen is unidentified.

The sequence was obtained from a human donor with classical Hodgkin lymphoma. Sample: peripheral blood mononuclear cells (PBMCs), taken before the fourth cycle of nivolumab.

The DNA of the CDR3 is TGTGCCAGCAGGTGGGGGGGCACTGAAGCTTTCTTT. Translation gives CASRWGGTEAFF. The rearrangement joins TRBV5-6 to TRBJ1-1, with D perhaps matching TRBD1 (5 bases). The CDR3 extends over 12 amino acids. Germline CDR1 reads SGHDT; CDR2 reads YYEEEE. The V and J ends lost 5 bases and 4 bases respectively, with 9 bases between them.